This TCR beta chain was captured by sequencing in a study of blood T cell repertoires in COVID-19. Across the whole study: Samples representing acute and convalescent COVID-19 were sourced from the United States, Italy and Spain.

CDR1 and CDR2 from the germline V gene are MNHEY and SVGEGT. V lost 2 bases, J lost 4 bases, and 20 bases lay in between. CDR3 size: 17 residues. Per the authors' pipeline: Amplification from reference gene primers served as the basis for estimated nucleated cell counts. The repertoire was sequenced with immunoSEQ multiplex PCR; TCRdb's copy has only in-frame clones and lacks some. Clonal size and the V and J genes are those of that table, whereas D and trimming came from the DNA. The table shows 170,000 or so clones, with roughly 75% occurring only once. The sequencing sample was made of peripheral blood. The receptor was derived from a man aged 70 or older with active or convalescent COVID-19. This sequence joins TRBV6-2 or TRBV6-3 and TRBJ1-1, with TRBD1 as a possible D gene (6 bases). CDR3 sequence (DNA): TGTGCCAGCAGTTACCCGAAGGGGCGGGGGCTTGGCACTGAAGCTTTCTTT. It translates to CASSYPKGRGLGTEAFF.